This T cell receptor beta chain stems from a study of molecular identifiers for immune sequencing clone quantification. The overall study: Five portions were made in replicates from RNA of approximately 22,000 or 94,000 naive CD8 cells, and four underwent sequencing.

Overall study findings and caveats: More than 98% of effector molecules, versus under 1% of naive-cell molecules, belonged to clones above 20 RNA copies.

Methods described previously were used for bulk TCR libraries, and listed TCR primers were applied. MiXCR was run by TCRdb on the PCR reads, yielding one entry per CDR3 protein. This sample has more than 50,000 distinct CDR3 sequences, with around 19% found just once. In this sample, this clonotype turned up many times. Its antigen remains unidentified. This CDR3 comprises 13 residues. Trimming shortened V by 8 bases and J by 1 base, and 9 bases separated the two germline ends. Germline CDR1 reads ENHRY; CDR2 reads SYGVKD. The clonotype originates from a human donor in good health. Some libraries in this study had Jurkat cell RNA spiked in. Sequenced input: naive CD8+ T cells from blood, with Jurkat cell RNA spiked in. Subset given: FACS-sorted CD8+CD4-CCR7+CD45RA+ naive T cells. The chain links TRBV10-3 to TRBJ2-1; D is undetermined. The CDR3 reads CAIGLNSYNEQFF. Here the CDR3 DNA reads TGTGCCATCGGTCTGAATTCCTACAATGAGCAGTTCTTC.